These 28 T cell receptor beta chains originate from one sample sequenced in a study of radiotherapy plus CTLA-4 blockade in lung cancer. The repertoire was sequenced with immunoSEQ multiplex PCR; TCRdb's copy has only in-frame clones and lacks some. This table has 60,000 to 75,000 clones, 65% to 85% appearing once. This sample comprised peripheral blood, obtained from a patient treated with radiotherapy plus ipilimumab. These TCRs come from a human donor with non-small cell lung cancer whose response to radiotherapy plus ipilimumab could not be evaluated. Some clones in this sample may be carry-over from other donors' samples.

The rearrangement joins TRBV5-6 to TRBJ1-2; D ambiguous. The CDR3 contains 15 residues. The germline V gene encodes CDR1 SGHDT and CDR2 YYEEEE. V gave up 0 bases and J gave up 1 base, with 10 bases separating them. CDR3 amino acids: CASSLASALNYGYTF. DNA for the CDR3: TGTGCCAGCAGCTTGGCCAGCGCCCTTAACTATGGCTACACCTTC.

This clone was observed a handful of times. The chain joins TRBV18 to TRBJ1-4; D uncertain. V lost 6 bases and J 7 bases, leaving 9 bases between the germline ends. Germline CDR1 and CDR2: KGHSH and LQKENI. The CDR3 contains 12 residues. DNA for the CDR3: TGTGCCAGCTCCCTAGGATTTGAAAAACTGTTTTTT. Translating gives CASSLGFEKLFF.

The J gene is TRBJ2-1, the V gene TRBV9; TRBD1 agrees at 8 bases. V dropped 1 base and J dropped 4; count of bases not matched to a gene: 4. CDR1 and CDR2 (germline): SGDLS, YYNGEE. This CDR3 comprises 15 residues. CDR3 in amino acids: CASSVPGGPYNEQFF. CDR3 bases: TGTGCCAGCAGCGTACCAGGGGGCCCTTACAATGAGCAGTTCTTC.

CDR3 nucleotides: TGTGCCAGCAGTGAATGGGACAGGAACACTGAAGCTTTCTTT. As protein: CASSEWDRNTEAFF. This chain links TRBV2 with TRBJ1-1; TRBD1 aligns across 7 bases. The ends lost 2 bases at V and 1 base at J; junction bases unmatched: 1. Germline assignment: CDR1 SNHLY and CDR2 FYNNEI. The CDR3 has 14 residues.

This sequence joins TRBV25-1 and TRBJ2-5; D gene ambiguous. The assigned J gene may be wrong: the sequence end matches TRBJ2-7 better. Germline V gives CDR1 MGHDK, CDR2 SYGVNS. CDR3 length: 14 amino acids. The CDR3 bases are TGTGCCAGCAGTGAATCCGATCCTACCTACGAGCAGTACTTC. Protein product: CASSESDPTYEQYF.

The chain carries TRBV28 and TRBJ2-7; 9 bases agree with TRBD1. V was clipped by 5 bases and J by 6 bases; unmatched bases: 5. From germline, CDR1 is MDHEN and CDR2 SYDVKM. The CDR3 is 13 amino acids. The CDR3 DNA sequence: TGTGCCAGCAGTACAGGGGGCACGTCCGAGCAGTACTTC. Translating it yields CASSTGGTSEQYF.

In its sample, this clone was seen once. DNA of the CDR3: TGTGCCAGCAGTTCCTCGAGGGAGACTGAAGCTTTCTTT. It codes for CASSSSRETEAFF. J is TRBJ1-1 and V is TRBV6-1, with D unresolved. The CDR3 totals 13 residues. Trimming removed 5 bases at V and 5 bases at J, with 12 bases between. Germline assignment: CDR1 MNHNS and CDR2 SASEGT.

V and J are TRBV5-1 and TRBJ2-5; the match to TRBD1 covers 7 bases. V shed 3 bases, J shed 5 bases, and the junction held 16 bases outside the gene matches. This CDR3 has 17 residues. Germline assignment: CDR1 SGHRS and CDR2 YFSETQ. CDR3 nucleotide sequence: TGCGCCAGCAGCTCCCCGACAGGGATGGGGCTTAGGGAGACCCAGTACTTC. This sequence encodes CASSSPTGMGLRETQYF.

V and J are TRBV28 and TRBJ2-3; 14 bases agree with TRBD2. The CDR3 consists of 19 residues. With V trimmed by 3 bases and J by 4 bases, 12 bases remained unmatched. Germline V CDR1 and CDR2: MDHEN, SYDVKM. The DNA of the CDR3 is TGTGCCAGCAGTTTCAAAGACGAGGGACTAGCGGGGGACTCAGATACGCAGTATTTT. Translating it yields CASSFKDEGLAGDSDTQYF.

This chain links TRBV7-3 with TRBJ1-1, with TRBD1 as a possible D gene (5 bases). CDR3 length: 13 amino acids. CDR1 is SGHTA, CDR2 FQGTGA, per germline. V lost 4 bases to trimming and J lost 11 bases, with 17 bases between them. The CDR3 sequence: CASSSRAGEEAFF. CDR3 coding DNA: TGTGCCAGCAGCTCCAGGGCGGGGGAGGAGGCTTTCTTT.

This clone has only one observation. The CDR3 loop reads CASSPRQGRNSPLHF. The CDR3, as DNA: TGTGCCAGCAGCCCCAGGCAGGGTCGTAATTCACCCCTCCACTTT. The rearrangement uses TRBV7-2 and TRBJ1-6, with D perhaps TRBD1 (5 bases). The germline CDR1 and CDR2 sequences are SGHTA and FQGNSA. Trimming cost V 5 bases and J 6 bases, with 14 bases left between them. The CDR3 sequence is 15 residues long.

This clone has only a few counts. This chain joins TRBV7-2 and TRBJ2-3, with D perhaps matching TRBD1 (6 bases). The CDR3 is 18 residues long. Germline V gene lookup returns CDR1 SGHTA and CDR2 FQGNSA. V was shortened by 5 bases and J by 2 bases, with 23 bases between the two germline ends. CDR3 in DNA: TGTGCCAGCAGCCCAAGACAGGACCCCACTGGGGACACAGATACGCAGTATTTT. The encoded protein is CASSPRQDPTGDTDTQYF. The complete variable domain, with remaining parts taken from reference TRBV7-2 and TRBJ2-3, reads GAGVSQSPSNKVTEKGKDVELRCDPISGHTALYWYRQSLGQGLEFLIYFQGNSAPDKSGLPSDRFSAERTGGSVSTLTIQRTQQEDSAVYLCASSPRQDPTGDTDTQYFGPGTRLTVL.

The chain links TRBV5-4 to TRBJ1-3; TRBD1 might be the D (5 bases). The V and J ends lost 0 bases and 0 bases respectively, with 7 bases between them. The germline V gene has CDR1 SGHNT and CDR2 YYREEE (reference sequence). This CDR3 region has 15 residues. CDR3 sequence reads: CASSLVGDSGNTIYF. The CDR3 DNA sequence: TGTGCCAGCAGCTTGGTAGGGGACTCTGGAAACACCATATATTTT.

The gene calls are TRBV5-1 and TRBJ2-3; tentatively, D is TRBD2 (5 bases). CDR3 length equals 14 residues. V lost 3 bases and J lost 5, with 13 bases in between. CDR1 SGHRS and CDR2 YFSETQ come from the germline V gene. The CDR3 reads CASSSNDGGDTQYF. CDR3 nucleotides: TGCGCCAGCAGCTCTAATGACGGAGGAGATACGCAGTATTTT.

V is TRBV5-1 and J is TRBJ2-3; a weak D match, TRBD2 (6 bases). V lost 4 bases and J 8 bases, leaving 23 bases between the germline ends. The CDR3 runs 16 residues. Germline V gene data show CDR1 as SGHRS and CDR2 as YFSETQ. The CDR3 nucleotides are TGCGCCAGCAGCGAAGGTGGGACTCCCCCTATGGGTACGCAGTATTTT. As protein: CASSEGGTPPMGTQYF.

The chain links TRBV27 to TRBJ1-5; 8 bases agree with TRBD1. Trimming cost V 3 bases and J 1 base; bases outside gene matches: 2. CDR1 and CDR2 (germline): MNHEY, SMNVEV (reference sequence). The CDR3 totals 15 residues. The CDR3 is CASSFRTGSNQPQHF. The CDR3 coding sequence is TGTGCCAGCAGTTTTCGGACAGGGAGCAATCAGCCCCAGCATTTT.

The chain carries TRBV5-1 and TRBJ2-3; 7 positions match TRBD2. V gave up 3 bases and J gave up 3 bases; unmatched junction bases: 10. This CDR3 has 16 amino acids. The germline gives CDR1 SGHRS, CDR2 YFSETQ. In DNA form, the CDR3 reads TGCGCCAGCAGCTCCTCAACTAGCGTGGGAACAGATACGCAGTATTTT. As protein: CASSSSTSVGTDTQYF. The entire variable domain, with the rest obtained from reference TRBV5-1 and TRBJ2-3, is as follows: KAGVTQTPRYLIKTRGQQVTLSCSPISGHRSVSWYQQTPGQGLQFLFEYFSETQRNKGNFPGRFSGRQFSNSRSEMNVSTLELGDSALYLCASSSSTSVGTDTQYFGPGTRLTVL.

The V gene is TRBV16, the J gene TRBJ2-7; TRBD2 aligns across 7 bases. V gave up 7 bases and J gave up 2 bases; unmatched junction bases: 8. This CDR3 contains 14 residues. Germline CDR1 and CDR2: KGHSY and FQNENV. The CDR3 region has the DNA TGTGCCAGCACCTTGGGAGGGGCTGCCTACGAGCAGTACTTC. Its protein product is CASTLGGAAYEQYF.

The chain is built from TRBV28 and TRBJ2-3, with D maybe TRBD1 (5 bases). This CDR3 comprises 14 residues. Germline V gene sequence: CDR1 MDHEN, CDR2 SYDVKM. The V end was cut by 3 bases, the J end by 2 bases, with 9 bases between. CDR3 bases: TGTGCCAGCAGTTTGGGGCAAGACACAGATACGCAGTATTTT. Translated, it gives CASSLGQDTDTQYF.

This chain uses TRBV4-1 with TRBJ2-2, with TRBD1 matching 8 bases. The CDR3 has 15 residues. V lost 1 base and J lost 5; bases outside the gene matches: 3. Per germline, CDR1 MGHRA and CDR2 YSYEKL. CDR3 DNA: TGCGCCAGCAGCCAAGGGACAGGGAAGACCGGGGAGCTGTTTTTT. This gives the protein CASSQGTGKTGELFF.

This chain connects TRBV4-2 to TRBJ1-2, with 7 positions matching TRBD1. After removal of 4 bases from V and 2 bases from J, the junction contained 7 bases not matched to a gene. The CDR3 is made up of 15 amino acids. Per germline, CDR1 LGHNA and CDR2 YNFKEQ. CDR3 residues: CASSPPKGANYGYTF. The CDR3 region has the DNA TGTGCCAGCAGCCCGCCGAAGGGGGCGAACTATGGCTACACCTTC.

This chain connects TRBV6-1 to TRBJ1-6; 7 bases match TRBD1. V gave up 6 bases and J gave up 12 bases; unmatched junction bases: 8. This CDR3 is 13 amino acids long. In germline, CDR1 is MNHNS, CDR2 SASEGT. The CDR3 loop is CASRQTGVGPLHF. The CDR3 coding sequence is TGTGCCAGCAGACAAACAGGGGTAGGACCCCTCCACTTT.

The chain combines TRBV6-4 with TRBJ2-7; possible D gene TRBD1, 6 bases. CDR1 and CDR2 (germline): MRHNA, SNTAGT. V lost 4 bases, J lost 1 base, and 11 bases lay in between. CDR3 length: 14 amino acids. The CDR3 protein is CASSVLRGSYEQYF. Here the CDR3 DNA reads TGTGCCAGCAGTGTCCTCAGGGGATCCTACGAGCAGTACTTC.

DNA for the CDR3: TGTGCCAGCAGTGTAGAACAGGGCTACGAGCAGTACTTC. Encoded protein: CASSVEQGYEQYF. The chain links TRBV6-4 to TRBJ2-7; D might be TRBD1 (6 bases). The V and J ends lost 4 bases and 3 bases respectively, with 10 bases between them. Germline CDR1 reads MRHNA; CDR2 reads SNTAGT. There are 13 residues in the CDR3.

This chain connects TRBV9 to TRBJ2-3, with 7 bases aligning to TRBD2. V gave up 4 bases and J gave up 7 bases; unmatched junction bases: 24. The germline gives CDR1 SGDLS, CDR2 YYNGEE. The CDR3 consists of 19 residues. CDR3 sequence: CASSPRTSGGSLRLNTQYF. As DNA, the CDR3 is TGTGCCAGCAGCCCCCGTACCTCCGGGGGGTCCCTCCGTTTGAATACGCAGTATTTT.

This clone was counted a single time. V usage is TRBV7-2 and J usage is TRBJ1-1; 11 bases map to TRBD1. This CDR3 region has 15 residues. V shed 3 bases, J shed 10 bases, and the junction held 10 bases outside the gene matches. Germline V gene sequence: CDR1 SGHTA, CDR2 FQGNSA. CDR3 bases: TGTGCCAGCAGCTTGGGGCGGACAGGGGGCGCGAGAGCTTTCTTT. Translation gives CASSLGRTGGARAFF.

The chain joins TRBV4-3 to TRBJ1-2; 9 positions agree with TRBD1. The germline V gene has CDR1 LGHNA and CDR2 YSLEER. The CDR3 runs to 17 residues. V was pared by 0 bases and J by 4 bases, with 9 bases of the junction left unmatched. In nucleotides, the CDR3 is TGCGCCAGCAGCCAAGAATGGGGGACAGGGTTTAGCTATGGCTACACCTTC. Its translation: CASSQEWGTGFSYGYTF.

This clone was recorded only once. The chain combines TRBV6-5 with TRBJ1-5; 7 bases match TRBD1. Germline loops: CDR1 MNHEY, CDR2 SVGAGI. The length of the CDR3 is 14 residues. J was trimmed by 6 bases and V by 0 bases; bases with no gene match: 2. The CDR3 nucleotides are TGTGCCAGCAGTTACTCAGGGGGCGGTCAGCCCCAGCATTTT. Translation: CASSYSGGGQPQHF.